The clone carrying this TCR beta chain was seen only once. Germline loops: CDR1 SEHNR, CDR2 FQNEAQ (reference sequence). Trimming at V came to 8 bases and at J to 4 bases, leaving 17 bases not matched to a gene. This CDR3 has 17 residues. This record belongs to a study of CD8 T cells in Susac syndrome. Random hexamers were used to reverse transcribe about 0.5 to 1 ug of RNA. TCRdb itself ran the immunoSEQ multiplex PCR reads through MiXCR, one entry per CDR3 protein. In the table there are hundreds of thousands of distinct CDR3 sequences, roughly 85% of which are singletons. The chain joins TRBV7-9 to TRBJ2-1; TRBD1 aligns across 7 bases. The TCR was taken from a human donor with multiple sclerosis. Sample: CD8+ T cells from PBMCs. The CDR3 protein is CASPRDSRAEGYNEQFF. In DNA, the CDR3 is TGTGCCAGCCCGAGGGACAGTAGAGCGGAAGGTTACAATGAGCAGTTCTTC. Together with reference TRBV7-9 and TRBJ2-1, the CDR3 gives the full variable domain: DTGVSQNPRHKITKRGQNVTFRCDPISEHNRLYWYRQTLGQGPEFLTYFQNEAQLEKSRLLSDRFSAERPKGSFSTLEIQRTEQGDSAMYLCASPRDSRAEGYNEQFFGPGTRLTVL.